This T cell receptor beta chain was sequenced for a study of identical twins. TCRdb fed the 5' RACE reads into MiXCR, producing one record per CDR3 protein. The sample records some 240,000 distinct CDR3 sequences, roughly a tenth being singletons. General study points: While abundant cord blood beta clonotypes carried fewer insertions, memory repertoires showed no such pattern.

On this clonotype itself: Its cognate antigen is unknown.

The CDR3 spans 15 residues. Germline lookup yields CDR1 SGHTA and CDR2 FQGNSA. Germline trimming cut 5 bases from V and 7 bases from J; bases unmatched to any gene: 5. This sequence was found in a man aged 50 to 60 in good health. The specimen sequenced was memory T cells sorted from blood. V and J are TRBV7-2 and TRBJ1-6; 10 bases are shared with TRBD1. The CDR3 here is CASSTGQGENSPLHF. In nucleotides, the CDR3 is TGTGCCAGCAGCACAGGACAGGGGGAAAATTCACCCCTCCACTTT.